This T cell receptor (beta chain) appears in the sequencing data of a study of identical twins. Trimming removed 2 bases at V and 15 bases at J, with 17 bases between. Germline values: CDR1 MNHNS, CDR2 SASEGT. CDR3 length equals 13 residues. TCRdb called the 5' RACE reads again in MiXCR, with one record for every CDR3 protein. The sample contains approximately 500,000 distinct CDR3 sequences, roughly 26% of which appear only once. The table lists this clonotype with a few counts. Separately, the same data were catalogued under a study of T cells expressing NK-cell markers. That investigation notes: Among eight sequenced donors, seven carried HCMV seropositivity while one was seronegative.

The receptor was isolated from a woman younger than 35 in good health. Material for sequencing was CD4+ T cells sorted from blood. The chain carries TRBV6-1 and TRBJ2-1, with a possible D match to TRBD2 (6 bases). CDR3 residues: CASSERGLAMAFF. CDR3 DNA sequence: TGTGCCAGCAGTGAAAGAGGGCTAGCGATGGCGTTCTTC.